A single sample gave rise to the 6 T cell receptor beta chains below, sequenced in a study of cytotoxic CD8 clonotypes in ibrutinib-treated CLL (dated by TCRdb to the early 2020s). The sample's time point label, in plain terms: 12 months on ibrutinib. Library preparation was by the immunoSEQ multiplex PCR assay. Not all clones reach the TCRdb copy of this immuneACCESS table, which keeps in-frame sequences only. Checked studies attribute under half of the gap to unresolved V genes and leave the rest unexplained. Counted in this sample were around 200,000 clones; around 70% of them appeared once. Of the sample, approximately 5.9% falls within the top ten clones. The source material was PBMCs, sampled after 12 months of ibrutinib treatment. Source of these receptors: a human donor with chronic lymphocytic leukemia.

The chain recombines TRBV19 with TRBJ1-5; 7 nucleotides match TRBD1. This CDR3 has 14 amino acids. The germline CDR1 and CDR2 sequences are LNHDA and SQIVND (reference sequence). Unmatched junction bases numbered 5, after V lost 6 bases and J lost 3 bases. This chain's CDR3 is CASRRTGVNQPQHF. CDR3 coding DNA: TGTGCCAGTAGGCGTACAGGGGTCAATCAGCCCCAGCATTTT.

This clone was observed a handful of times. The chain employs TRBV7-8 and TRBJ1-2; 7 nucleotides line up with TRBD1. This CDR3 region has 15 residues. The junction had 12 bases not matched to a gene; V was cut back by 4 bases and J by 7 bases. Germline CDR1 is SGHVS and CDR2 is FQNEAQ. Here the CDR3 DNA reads TGTGCCAGCAGCTCTACGCGACAGGGTCGAGGTGGCTACACCTTC. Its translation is CASSSTRQGRGGYTF.

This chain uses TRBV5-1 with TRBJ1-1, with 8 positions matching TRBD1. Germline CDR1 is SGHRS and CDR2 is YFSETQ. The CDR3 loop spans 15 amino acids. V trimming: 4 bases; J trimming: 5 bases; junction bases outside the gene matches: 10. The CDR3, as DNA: TGCGCCAGCAGCCCTGAACATGGACAGGGAACTGAAGCTTTCTTT. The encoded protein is CASSPEHGQGTEAFF.

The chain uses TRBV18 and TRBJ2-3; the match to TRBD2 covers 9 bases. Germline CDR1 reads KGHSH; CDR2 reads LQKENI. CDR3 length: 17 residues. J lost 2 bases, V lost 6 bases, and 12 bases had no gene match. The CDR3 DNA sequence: TGTGCCAGCTCTCATTCTCCACTAGCGGGTGTCACAGATACGCAGTATTTT. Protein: CASSHSPLAGVTDTQYF.

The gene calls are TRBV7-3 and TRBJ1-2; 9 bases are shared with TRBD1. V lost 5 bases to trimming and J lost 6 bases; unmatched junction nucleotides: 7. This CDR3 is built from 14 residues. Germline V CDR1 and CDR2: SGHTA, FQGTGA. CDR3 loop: CASSKTQGADGYTF. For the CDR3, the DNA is TGTGCCAGCAGCAAAACACAGGGGGCTGATGGCTACACCTTC. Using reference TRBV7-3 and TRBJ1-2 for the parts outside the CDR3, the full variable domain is GAGVSQTPSNKVTEKGKYVELRCDPISGHTALYWYRQSLGQGPEFLIYFQGTGAADDSGLPNDRFFAVRPEGSVSTLKIQRTERGDSAVYLCASSKTQGADGYTFGSGTRLTVV.

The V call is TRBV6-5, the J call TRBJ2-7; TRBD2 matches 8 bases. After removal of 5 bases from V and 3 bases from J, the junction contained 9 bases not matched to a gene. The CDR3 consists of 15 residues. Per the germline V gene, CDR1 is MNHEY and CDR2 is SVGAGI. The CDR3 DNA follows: TGTGCCAGCAGTGCCCCGAGGACTAGCTACTACGAGCAGTACTTC. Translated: CASSAPRTSYYEQYF.